A single count supports the clone carrying this TCR beta chain. TCRdb's copy holds only in-frame clones and misses some; the assay was immunoSEQ multiplex PCR. The sample records 380,000 or so clones, 83% being singletons. The sample's treatment: around 19 received Ad26.COV2.S at low or high dose, single or two shots; 5 received placebo; per-sample allocation not given. Day 63 after the first vaccine or placebo injection was the time point for sampling. This sample is part of a study of Ad26.COV2.S vaccination and SARS-CoV-2 variants. The sample here was peripheral blood, taken in a trial of Ad26.COV2.S vaccine versus placebo. The TCR originated in a person between 18 and 60 years old who received the Ad26.COV2.S COVID-19 vaccine or a placebo.

CDR3 sequence: CASSIPSGGFYGYTF. The CDR3 DNA reads as TGTGCCAGTAGTATACCATCGGGGGGCTTCTATGGCTACACCTTC. V usage is TRBV19 and J usage is TRBJ1-2; D perhaps matches TRBD1 (6 bases). Trimming shortened V by 2 bases and J by 4 bases, and 14 bases separated the two germline ends. This CDR3 comprises 15 residues. Germline V gene sequence: CDR1 LNHDA, CDR2 SQIVND (reference sequence).